This T cell receptor (beta chain) is drawn from a study of blood T cells in healthy people across ages. A note on this clonotype: Its antigen is not known.

Study conclusions and caveats: Per-million-T-cell TCR beta diversity fell roughly linearly with age. Lack of knowledge of donor CMV status possibly confounded expanded clonotype changes.

The second PCR ran about 6 to 12 cycles with a sample-barcoded 5' primer and J-beta primers. CDR3-containing paired-end reads numbering at least 2.5 million came from each sample. MiXCR, applied by TCRdb to the 5' RACE reads, yields one record per CDR3 protein. Among about a million distinct CDR3 sequences, about two fifths were seen once, and the ten largest hold 13%. This CDR3 is 16 amino acids long. Trimming shortened V by 1 base and J by 4 bases, and 16 bases separated the two germline ends. Germline-derived CDR1 and CDR2 are MNHEY and SVGAGI. The sequencing sample was made of blood. This clonotype originated in a man aged 18-30 years in good health. V gene TRBV6-5 combines with J gene TRBJ1-2; D is unclear. The CDR3 reads CASSYFWKAPLYGYTF. In nucleotides, the CDR3 is TGTGCCAGCAGTTACTTTTGGAAAGCTCCGCTCTATGGCTACACCTTC.